The T cell receptor beta chain described here comes from a study of T cell responses to AZD1222 COVID-19 vaccine. The study's findings and limits: The donor cohort was predominantly white British with a female majority, and clonal diversity may have been underestimated. Dominant CD4 TCR responses targeted spike regions 160-218 and 743-854.

TCRdb's copy holds only in-frame clones and misses some; the assay was immunoSEQ multiplex PCR. Of about 210,000 clones in the sample, roughly 94% are singletons; the top ten hold roughly 1.8%. Germline values: CDR1 SGHTA, CDR2 FQGNSA. The length of the CDR3 is 16 residues. V lost 3 bases and J lost 2; bases outside the gene matches: 7. About this clone itself: Its antigen remains unidentified.

The receptor comes from an adult who received the MenACWY meningococcal vaccine as a control. This chain uses TRBV7-2 with TRBJ2-1; the match to TRBD2 covers 7 bases. Sequenced here: peripheral blood, sampled 28 days after the second dose of the MenACWY control vaccine. In DNA, the CDR3 is TGTGCCAGCAGCTTGCTGGGGGGGTCCCCCTACAATGAGCAGTTCTTC. Translation gives CASSLLGGSPYNEQFF.